The rows below give T cell receptor beta chains drawn from one sample of a study of T cell responses to AZD1222 COVID-19 vaccine. Profiling relied on immunoSEQ multiplex PCR, and the TCRdb table lists in-frame clones only, not all of them. The sample carries some 150,000 clones, 88% recorded once. The material was peripheral blood, obtained 28 days after the second AZD1222 dose. The receptors here all came from an adult who received the AZD1222 COVID-19 vaccine. The CDR3 runs from the conserved cysteine through the conserved F or W. D genes are given only for firm matches. Rows may omit the clone size; those that give it use once, few, many or a size class.

clone size,V gene,J gene,D gene,CDR3 protein,CDR3 DNA
.,TRBV6-2/TRBV6-3,TRBJ1-5,.,CASSYVWDQPQHF,TGTGCCAGCAGTTATGTATGGGATCAGCCCCAGCATTTT
once,TRBV9,TRBJ2-3,.,CASSVVSTDTQYF,TGTGCCAGCAGCGTAGTTAGCACAGATACGCAGTATTTT
.,TRBV5-4,TRBJ2-2,.,CASSKFGVNGELFF,TGTGCCAGCAGCAAATTTGGTGTGAACGGGGAGCTGTTTTTT
.,TRBV6-5,TRBJ1-5,.,CASSYSPSNQPQHF,TGTGCCAGCAGTTACTCTCCCAGCAATCAGCCCCAGCATTTT
.,TRBV5-4,TRBJ1-5,.,CASSLDGGGDSNQPQHF,TGTGCCAGCAGCTTGGACGGGGGAGGTGATAGCAATCAGCCCCAGCATTTT
.,TRBV5-5,TRBJ2-7,.,CASSFSGATYEQYF,TGTGCCAGCAGCTTCTCAGGGGCGACCTACGAGCAGTACTTC
.,TRBV11-2,TRBJ1-2,.,CASSRDSYGYTF,TGTGCCAGCAGCCGCGACAGCTATGGCTACACCTTC
once,TRBV7-2,TRBJ2-1,.,CASSLADGSYNEQFF,TGTGCCAGCAGCTTAGCTGACGGGAGTTACAATGAGCAGTTCTTC
.,TRBV5-1,TRBJ1-2,.,CASSLINDGGYTF,TGCGCCAGCAGCTTGATCAACGACGGGGGCTACACCTTC
.,TRBV25-1,TRBJ2-7,TRBD1,CASTRTGGIWEQYF,TGTGCCAGCACCCGGACAGGGGGAATTTGGGAGCAGTACTTC
.,TRBV18,TRBJ1-5,TRBD1,CASSPFRTGVGQPQHF,TGTGCCAGCTCACCGTTTCGGACAGGGGTTGGTCAGCCCCAGCATTTT
.,TRBV3-1/TRBV3-2,TRBJ2-3,.,CASSQETDPSTDTQYF,TGTGCCAGCAGCCAAGAGACGGATCCTAGCACAGATACGCAGTATTTT
.,TRBV7-9,TRBJ2-3,.,CASSLPTPSTDTQYF,TGTGCCAGCAGCCTCCCGACTCCCTCCACAGATACGCAGTATTTT
.,TRBV5-1,TRBJ2-5,.,CASTSQETQYF,TGCGCCAGCACCTCTCAAGAGACCCAGTACTTC
.,TRBV11-2,TRBJ2-7,TRBD1,CASSLSEGATYEQYF,TGTGCCAGCAGCTTATCCGAGGGGGCAACCTACGAGCAGTACTTC
.,TRBV5-5,TRBJ1-5,.,CASSLVGAVKQPQHF,TGTGCCAGCAGCTTGGTTGGGGCAGTAAAGCAGCCCCAGCATTTT
.,TRBV20-1,TRBJ1-6,TRBD1,CSASAGRGHSPLHF,TGCAGTGCTAGTGCGGGCAGGGGGCATTCACCCCTCCACTTT
once,TRBV29-1,TRBJ2-3,.,CSFLDPLHGDTQYF,TGCAGCTTCCTGGACCCTTTACATGGAGATACGCAGTATTTT
.,TRBV7-8,TRBJ2-2,TRBD2,CASSFYSGRANGELFF,TGTGCCAGCAGCTTCTACAGCGGGAGGGCTAACGGGGAGCTGTTTTTT
.,TRBV7-3,TRBJ2-7,TRBD1,CASSPQGSNEQYF,TGTGCCAGCAGCCCACAGGGGAGTAACGAGCAGTACTTC
.,TRBV12-3/TRBV12-4,TRBJ1-2,.,CASRNRVSYGYTF,TGTGCCAGCAGGAACAGGGTTTCTTATGGCTACACCTTC
.,TRBV7-9,TRBJ1-2,.,CASSLGVEGYTF,TGTGCCAGCAGCTTAGGAGTCGAGGGCTACACCTTC
.,TRBV29-1,TRBJ2-7,.,CSVKIGDRSLDEQYF,TGCAGCGTTAAGATTGGGGACCGATCTCTGGACGAGCAGTACTTC
once,TRBV4-3,TRBJ1-1,TRBD1,CASSQTGNIGTEAFF,TGCGCCAGCAGCCAGACAGGGAATATTGGCACTGAAGCTTTCTTT
.,TRBV29-1,TRBJ1-2,TRBD1,CSVLKTGEGGYTF,TGCAGCGTTCTTAAGACAGGGGAGGGAGGCTACACCTTC
.,TRBV19,TRBJ2-7,.,CASSPSASSYEQYF,TGTGCCAGTAGTCCGTCGGCAAGCTCCTACGAGCAGTACTTC
.,TRBV3-1/TRBV3-2,TRBJ1-1,.,CASSQVGGLPEAFF,TGTGCCAGCAGCCAAGTGGGGGGCTTACCTGAAGCTTTCTTT
.,TRBV15,TRBJ2-7,.,CATSPTAYEQYF,TGTGCCACCAGTCCCACAGCCTACGAGCAGTACTTC
.,TRBV18,TRBJ1-2,.,CASSPGGADYGYTF,TGTGCCAGCTCACCAGGGGGCGCTGACTATGGCTACACCTTC
.,TRBV30,TRBJ1-4,.,CAWKGGPRSEKLFF,TGTGCCTGGAAGGGAGGGCCCCGTAGTGAAAAACTGTTTTTT
.,TRBV7-8,TRBJ1-4,.,CASSLGQSGAKLFF,TGTGCCAGCAGCTTAGGACAGTCGGGGGCAAAACTGTTTTTT
.,TRBV11-2,TRBJ2-3,TRBD1,CASSLGGQGTDTQYF,TGTGCCAGCAGCTTAGGGGGACAGGGTACAGATACGCAGTATTTT
.,TRBV19,TRBJ2-2,.,CASSLGVGELFF,TGTGCCAGTAGTCTAGGGGTCGGGGAGCTGTTTTTT
.,TRBV11-2,TRBJ2-1,.,CASSLVLGGISGEQFF,TGTGCCAGCAGCTTAGTTCTGGGGGGTATCTCGGGTGAGCAGTTCTTC
.,TRBV7-2,TRBJ2-1,TRBD2,CASSLSSGGGNEQFF,TGTGCCAGCAGCTTATCCAGCGGGGGGGGCAATGAGCAGTTCTTC
few,TRBV3-1/TRBV3-2,TRBJ2-1,.,CASSQELNWGGYWSNEQFF,TGTGCCAGCAGCCAAGAATTGAACTGGGGGGGCTACTGGTCCAATGAGCAGTTCTTC
.,TRBV5-4,TRBJ1-2,.,CASSPGGGTGGYTF,TGTGCCAGCAGCCCGGGGGGGGGCACGGGTGGCTACACCTTC
.,TRBV7-9,TRBJ2-2,.,CASSSTDYGELFF,TGTGCCAGCAGTTCAACGGACTACGGGGAGCTGTTTTTT
.,TRBV13,TRBJ1-4,TRBD1,CASSWTGDNEKLFF,TGTGCCAGCAGCTGGACAGGAGATAATGAAAAACTGTTTTTT
.,TRBV4-2,TRBJ1-1,.,CASSPLGGGQNTEAFF,TGTGCCAGCAGCCCACTCGGCGGGGGACAGAACACTGAAGCTTTCTTT
.,TRBV2,TRBJ1-2,.,CASSEGRAAYGYTF,TGTGCCAGCAGTGAAGGCAGGGCGGCCTATGGCTACACCTTC
.,TRBV6-5,TRBJ2-5,TRBD2,CASSYSRAGTSVSQYF,TGTGCCAGCAGTTACTCCAGAGCCGGGACTAGCGTTTCTCAGTACTTC
.,TRBV11-2,TRBJ2-3,TRBD2,CASSLRAGGTDTQYF,TGTGCCAGCAGCTTAAGGGCGGGGGGCACAGATACGCAGTATTTT
once,TRBV5-1,TRBJ1-1,.,CASSPGAQGRELAFF,TGCGCCAGCAGCCCGGGGGCTCAGGGTAGGGAGCTAGCTTTCTTT
.,TRBV6-5,TRBJ1-2,.,CASLSGRGYGYTF,TGTGCCAGCCTAAGCGGACGGGGCTATGGCTACACCTTC
.,TRBV7-8,TRBJ1-5,TRBD1,CASSLQGGNSNQPQHF,TGTGCCAGCAGCCTACAGGGGGGAAATAGCAATCAGCCCCAGCATTTT
.,TRBV10-2,TRBJ1-5,.,CASSAQEEQPQHF,TGCGCCAGCAGTGCACAGGAGGAACAGCCCCAGCATTTT
.,TRBV11-3,TRBJ1-1,.,CASSLRAGREAFF,TGTGCCAGCAGCTTAAGGGCAGGGAGAGAAGCTTTCTTT
.,TRBV21-1,TRBJ2-3,.,CASSKVVIVSDTQYF,TGTGCCAGCAGCAAAGTCGTCATAGTATCGGATACGCAGTATTTT
.,TRBV2,TRBJ1-4,TRBD1,CASSLSQGAFEKLFF,TGTGCCAGCAGCCTTTCACAGGGGGCTTTCGAAAAACTGTTTTTT
.,TRBV2,TRBJ2-4,TRBD1,CAIDRGRTVAKNIQYF,TGTGCCATTGACAGGGGCCGTACGGTAGCCAAAAACATTCAGTACTTC
.,TRBV18,TRBJ1-1,.,CASSPYEATEAFF,TGTGCCAGCTCCCCCTACGAGGCGACTGAAGCTTTCTTT
.,TRBV28,TRBJ1-6,TRBD1,CASRPSRGQGSPLHF,TGTGCCAGCAGACCCTCCAGGGGGCAAGGATCACCCCTCCACTTT
.,TRBV18,TRBJ2-6,.,CASSPGTGAGANVLTF,TGTGCCAGCTCACCAGGAACGGGGGCTGGGGCCAACGTCCTGACTTTC
.,TRBV11-1,TRBJ1-1,.,CASRGGTGGTEAFF,TGTGCCAGCAGGGGGGGCACAGGAGGTACTGAAGCTTTCTTT
.,TRBV24-1,TRBJ2-7,TRBD1,CATRTFGQAKYEQYF,TGTGCCACCAGAACCTTTGGACAGGCAAAGTACGAGCAGTACTTC